The T cell receptor beta chain under discussion was sequenced for a study of Ad26.COV2.S vaccination and SARS-CoV-2 variants. Study observations and caveats: Reported findings describe substantial breadth in spike-specific CD8+ and CD4+ T cell responses following vaccination.

In germline, CDR1 is SGHDT, CDR2 YYEEEE. The CDR3 sequence is 13 residues long. Trimming stripped 5 bases from V and 4 bases from J, with 12 bases between. The protocol was immunoSEQ multiplex PCR, while the TCRdb copy is restricted to in-frame clones and leaves out a portion. The sample gives hundreds of thousands of clones, 86% of which show up once; approximately 11% is in the top ten. Of note for this clone: Antigen: not known.

As to treatment: some 20 received Ad26.COV2.S at low or high dose, single or two shots; 5 received placebo; per-sample allocation not given. Sampling happened 63 days after the first vaccine or placebo injection. A Boston donor was an adult aged 18-55 years. The starting material was peripheral blood, obtained in a trial of Ad26.COV2.S vaccine versus placebo. V gene TRBV5-6 combines with J gene TRBJ1-2, with TRBD1 as a possible D gene (5 bases). This clonotype was obtained from a person between 18 and 60 years old who received the Ad26.COV2.S COVID-19 vaccine or a placebo. DNA for the CDR3: TGTGCCAGCAGTATGGACATAACCTATGGCTACACCTTC. Translating it yields CASSMDITYGYTF. The full variable domain, its missing parts supplied by reference TRBV5-6 and TRBJ1-2, is DAGVTQSPTHLIKTRGQQVTLRCSPKSGHDTVSWYQQALGQGPQFIFQYYEEEERQRGNFPDRFSGHQFPNYSSELNVNALLLGDSALYLCASSMDITYGYTFGSGTRLTVV.